This TCR beta chain was documented in a study of T cell changes during pregnancy in multiple sclerosis. TCRdb's copy holds only in-frame clones and misses some; the assay was immunoSEQ multiplex PCR. The repertoire has fewer than 80,000 clones, 75% to 95% of them found once; the top ten carry about 0.27%. The J segment lost 7 bases and the V segment lost 0 bases, leaving 14 bases of the junction unmatched. Germline CDR1 SGDLS, CDR2 YYNGEE. The CDR3 contains 18 residues. This rearrangement joins TRBV9 to TRBJ2-1, with 9 bases matching TRBD1. The sample here was CD4+ T cells from peripheral blood mononuclear cells, taken in the third trimester of pregnancy. The clonotype was recovered from a female donor in good health, enrolled as a control in a pregnancy study. In DNA, the CDR3 is TGTGCCAGCAGCGTAGAGATTGAGCGGACAGGGGTTCGGAATGAGCAGTTCTTC. This encodes CASSVEIERTGVRNEQFF.